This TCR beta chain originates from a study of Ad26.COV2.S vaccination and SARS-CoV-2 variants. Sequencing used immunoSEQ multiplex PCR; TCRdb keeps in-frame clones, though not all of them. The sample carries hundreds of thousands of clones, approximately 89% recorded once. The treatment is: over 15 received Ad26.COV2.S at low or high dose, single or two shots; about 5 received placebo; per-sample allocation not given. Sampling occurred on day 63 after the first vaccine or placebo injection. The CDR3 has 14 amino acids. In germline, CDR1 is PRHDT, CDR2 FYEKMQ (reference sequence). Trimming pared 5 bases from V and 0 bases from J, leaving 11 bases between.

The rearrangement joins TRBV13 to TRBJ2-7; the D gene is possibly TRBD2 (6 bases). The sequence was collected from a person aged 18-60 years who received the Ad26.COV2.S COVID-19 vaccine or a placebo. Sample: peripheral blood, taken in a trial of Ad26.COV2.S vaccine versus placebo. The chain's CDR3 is CASSQGLPSYEQYF. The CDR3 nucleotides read TGTGCCAGCAGCCAGGGACTGCCCTCCTACGAGCAGTACTTC.